This TCR beta chain was identified in a study of control samples from healthy donors and cancer patients (dated by TCRdb to the early 2020s). Libraries were built with the immunoSEQ multiplex PCR assay. The source is immuneACCESS, and TCRdb retained only in-frame sequences with V and J called. Part of the clones is not carried over; for the studies checked, unresolved V genes explain less than half of this, and the remainder is unexplained. This sample gives approximately 69,000 clones in total; about nine tenths of them show up just once. The top ten constitute around 5.1% of the sample. The CDR3 holds 14 amino acids from the cysteine to the phenylalanine. Only the CDR3 DNA is retained, 42 bases long and in frame from the first base. From the germline V gene, CDR1 is SGDLS and CDR2 is YYNGEE. Cut back by 6 bases and 2 bases, the V and J ends lie 9 bases apart. In the case of this clone: The specificity of this receptor is unknown. No much larger clone is present one base from it, and per-base qualities are unavailable.

The chain is made from TRBV9 and TRBJ2-6; the D call could be TRBD1 or TRBD2, with each sharing 6 bases. The sequencing input was PBMCs. This TCR was recovered from a man between 60 and 75 years old with colorectal cancer. The encoded CDR3 is CASTRGPGANVLTF. In nucleotides, the sequence is TGTGCCAGCACCCGGGGGCCTGGGGCCAACGTCCTGACTTTC.